This T cell receptor beta chain was recovered during a study of shared clonotypes between healthy human individuals. Across the whole study: Three CD4 naive, three CD4 memory, two CD8 naive and one CD8 memory plate were used per donor.

The assay was immunoSEQ multiplex PCR, and TCRdb's table has in-frame clones only and misses some. The table includes millions of clones, 80% to 95% detected once. The CDR3 is 18 residues long. Trimming cost V 1 base and J 5 bases; bases outside gene matches: 13. Germline lookup yields CDR1 SEHNR and CDR2 FQNEAQ (reference sequence). V and J are TRBV7-9 and TRBJ2-3, with 9 nucleotides matching TRBD2. This clonotype was obtained from a man younger than 30 in good health. Some clones in this sample may be carry-over from other donors' samples. Sequencing was performed on naive CD4+ T cells from PBMCs. Subset defined: CD45RA+ positively selected. For the CDR3, the DNA is TGTGCCAGCAGCTTAGTAGGTTCGGCGGGAGGGCCAAGAGATACGCAGTATTTT. The encoded protein is CASSLVGSAGGPRDTQYF.